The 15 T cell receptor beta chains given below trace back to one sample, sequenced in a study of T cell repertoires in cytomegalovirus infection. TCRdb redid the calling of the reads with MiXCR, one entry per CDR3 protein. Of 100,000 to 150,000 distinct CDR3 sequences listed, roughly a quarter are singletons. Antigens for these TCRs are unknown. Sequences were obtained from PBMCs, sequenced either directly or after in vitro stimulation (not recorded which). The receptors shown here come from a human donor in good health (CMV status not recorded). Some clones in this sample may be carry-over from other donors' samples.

CDR3 sequence reads: CASSYSGQQETQYF. The CDR3 nucleotides are TGTGCCAGCAGTTACTCGGGCCAGCAAGAGACCCAGTACTTC. The chain couples TRBV6-5 to TRBJ2-5, with no clear D. V shed 0 bases and J shed 2 bases, with 7 bases lying between them. Germline V gene data show CDR1 as MNHEY and CDR2 as SVGAGI. The CDR3 has 14 amino acids.

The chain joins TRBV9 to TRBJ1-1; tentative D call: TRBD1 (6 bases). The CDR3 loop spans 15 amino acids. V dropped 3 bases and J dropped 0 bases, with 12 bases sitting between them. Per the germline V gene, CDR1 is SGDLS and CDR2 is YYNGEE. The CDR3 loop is CASSGTRGVNTEAFF. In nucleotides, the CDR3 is TGTGCCAGCAGCGGAACCAGGGGAGTGAACACTGAAGCTTTCTTT. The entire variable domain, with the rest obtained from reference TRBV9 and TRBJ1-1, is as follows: DSGVTQTPKHLITATGQRVTLRCSPRSGDLSVYWYQQSLDQGLQFLIQYYNGEERAKGNILERFSAQQFPDLHSELNLSSLELGDSALYFCASSGTRGVNTEAFFGQGTRLTVV.

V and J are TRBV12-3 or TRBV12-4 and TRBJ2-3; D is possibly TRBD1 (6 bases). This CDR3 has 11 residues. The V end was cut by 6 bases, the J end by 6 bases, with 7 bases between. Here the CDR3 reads CASSGQDTQYF. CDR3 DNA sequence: TGTGCCAGCAGCGGACAGGATACGCAGTATTTT.

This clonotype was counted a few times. The CDR3, as DNA: TGTGCCAGCACCTACTCCGGGACTCCCGAGACCCAGTACTTC. Residues: CASTYSGTPETQYF. The rearrangement links TRBV6-2 or TRBV6-3 to TRBJ2-5; D may be TRBD2 (6 bases). CDR3 length equals 14 residues. Trimming shortened V by 7 bases and J by 5 bases, and 17 bases separated the two germline ends. The germline CDR1 and CDR2 sequences are MNHEY and SVGEGT.

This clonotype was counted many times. DNA for the CDR3: TGTGCCAGCAGCTCTGACAGGGGACCCTACGAGCAGTACTTC. It yields the protein CASSSDRGPYEQYF. The chain couples TRBV7-2 to TRBJ2-7, with 8 bases that match TRBD1. The CDR3 runs 14 residues. V shed 4 bases, J shed 2 bases, and the junction held 4 bases outside the gene matches. CDR1 SGHTA and CDR2 FQGNSA come from the germline V gene.

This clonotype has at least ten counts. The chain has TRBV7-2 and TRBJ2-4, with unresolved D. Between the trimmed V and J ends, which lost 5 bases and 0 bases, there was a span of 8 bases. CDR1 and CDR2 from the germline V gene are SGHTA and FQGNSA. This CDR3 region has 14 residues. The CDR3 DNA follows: TGTGCCAGCAGCCCGTGGATAGCCAAAAACATTCAGTACTTC. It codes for CASSPWIAKNIQYF.

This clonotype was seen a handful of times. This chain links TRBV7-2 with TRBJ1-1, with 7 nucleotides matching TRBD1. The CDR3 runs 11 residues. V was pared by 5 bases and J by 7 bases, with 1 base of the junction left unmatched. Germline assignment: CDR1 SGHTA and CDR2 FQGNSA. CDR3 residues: CASSPGGEAFF. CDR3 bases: TGTGCCAGCAGCCCAGGGGGTGAAGCTTTCTTT.

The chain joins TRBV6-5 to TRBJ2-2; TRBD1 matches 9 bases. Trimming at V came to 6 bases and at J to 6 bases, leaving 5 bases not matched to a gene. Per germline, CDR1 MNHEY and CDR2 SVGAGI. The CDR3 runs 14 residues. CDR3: CASRYTGGPGELFF. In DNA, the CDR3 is TGTGCCAGCAGATATACAGGGGGCCCCGGGGAGCTGTTTTTT.

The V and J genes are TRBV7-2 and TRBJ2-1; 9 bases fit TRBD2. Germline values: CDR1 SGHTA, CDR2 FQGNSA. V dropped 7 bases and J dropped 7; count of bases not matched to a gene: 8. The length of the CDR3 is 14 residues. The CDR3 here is CASTEAGGPNEQFF. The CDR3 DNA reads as TGTGCCAGCACCGAGGCGGGAGGGCCGAATGAGCAGTTCTTC.

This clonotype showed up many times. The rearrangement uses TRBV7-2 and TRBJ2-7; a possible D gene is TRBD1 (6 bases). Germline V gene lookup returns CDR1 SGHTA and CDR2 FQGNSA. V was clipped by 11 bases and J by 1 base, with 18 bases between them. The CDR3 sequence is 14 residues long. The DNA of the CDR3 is TGTGCCTCAAGCCCCAGGGGTGTATCCTACGAGCAGTACTTC. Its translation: CASSPRGVSYEQYF.

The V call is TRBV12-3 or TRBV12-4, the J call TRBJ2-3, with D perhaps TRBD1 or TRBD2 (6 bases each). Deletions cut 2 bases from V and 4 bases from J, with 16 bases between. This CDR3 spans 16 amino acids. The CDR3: CASSLRGALAPDTQYF. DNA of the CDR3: TGTGCCAGCAGTTTAAGGGGGGCTCTAGCCCCAGATACGCAGTATTTT.

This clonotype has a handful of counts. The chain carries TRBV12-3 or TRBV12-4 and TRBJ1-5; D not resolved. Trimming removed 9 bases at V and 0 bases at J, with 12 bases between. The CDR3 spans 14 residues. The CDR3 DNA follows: TGTGCCAGTAAGGAACAGACTAGCAATCAGCCCCAGCATTTT. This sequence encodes CASKEQTSNQPQHF.

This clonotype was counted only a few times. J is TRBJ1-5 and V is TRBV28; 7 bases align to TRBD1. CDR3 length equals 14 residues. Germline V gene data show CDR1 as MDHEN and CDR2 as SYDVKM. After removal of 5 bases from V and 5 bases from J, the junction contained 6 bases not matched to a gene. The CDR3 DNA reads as TGTGCCAGCAGTCCCGGGACAGATTATCAGCCCCAGCATTTT. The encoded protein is CASSPGTDYQPQHF.

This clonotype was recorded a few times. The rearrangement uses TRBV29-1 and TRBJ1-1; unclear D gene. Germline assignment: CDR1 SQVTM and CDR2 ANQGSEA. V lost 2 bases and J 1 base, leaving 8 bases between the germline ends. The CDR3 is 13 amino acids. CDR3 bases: TGCAGCGTTGAAAAGGACGGGAACACTGAAGCTTTCTTT. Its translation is CSVEKDGNTEAFF.

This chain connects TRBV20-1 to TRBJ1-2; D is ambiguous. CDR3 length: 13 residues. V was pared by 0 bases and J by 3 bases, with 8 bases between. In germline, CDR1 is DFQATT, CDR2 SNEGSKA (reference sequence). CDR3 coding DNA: TGCAGTGCTAGAGATACAGACCACTATGGCTACACCTTC. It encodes CSARDTDHYGYTF.